The entry below describes one TCR beta chain. The data belong to a study of blood T cell repertoires in COVID-19. In the study overall: Acute and convalescent COVID-19 samples came from the United States, Italy and Spain. In each case, the material was cDNA or gDNA derived from T cells, B-cell-depleted T cells, or PBMCs.

V was pared by 0 bases and J by 4 bases, with 12 bases between. The germline CDR1 and CDR2 sequences are GTSNPN and SVGIG (reference sequence). The CDR3 has 14 residues. Measured with immunoSEQ multiplex PCR; TCRdb has only the in-frame clones, and not every one. The sample yields under 300,000 clones, around 89% seen once. The sample consisted of peripheral blood. The chain couples TRBV30 to TRBJ1-1, with no clear D. The receptor was derived from a woman between 40 and 50 years old with acute or convalescent COVID-19. The CDR3 loop is CAWSVLGRGTEAFF. As DNA, the CDR3 is TGTGCCTGGAGTGTACTAGGGCGTGGCACTGAAGCTTTCTTT.